This T cell receptor (beta chain) was obtained from a study of cytomegalovirus exposure and HLA in healthy donors. Regarding the study as a whole: Cytomegalovirus association was listed for around 170 TCR beta chains. That first-cohort TCR clusters tended to co-occur in the 95 to 150 validation repertoires was found in a later analysis. In vitro data verified a few CMV-associated chains as specific for CMV antigens.

Among the approximately 110 subjects of the validation cohort, separate from the approximately 700-subject first cohort, were the donors. Assay used: immunoSEQ multiplex PCR; TCRdb lists only in-frame clones, some missing. The sample consists of roughly 300,000 clones, 88% of them appearing once. A note on this clone: Its antigen is not identified.

The CDR3 totals 14 residues. The germline V gene encodes CDR1 SEHNR and CDR2 FQNEAQ (reference sequence). The V segment lost 4 bases and the J segment 8 bases; nucleotides outside the gene matches: 10. The sample consisted of PBMCs. The chain links TRBV7-9 to TRBJ1-2; 7 bases are shared with TRBD1. The sequence derives from a woman between 18 and 29 years old in good health and CMV-seronegative. CDR3: CASSSHRDRAGYTF. The CDR3 DNA reads as TGTGCCAGCAGCTCACACCGGGACAGAGCGGGCTACACCTTC.